This TCR beta chain was found in a study of blood T cell repertoires in COVID-19. Looked up from germline, CDR1 is SEHNR and CDR2 is FQNEAQ (reference sequence). Trimming took 2 bases from V and 1 from J; bases not matched to a gene: 2. The CDR3 has 15 amino acids. Enrollees, about 18 to 95 years old, lived in some 24 US areas. For recovered donors of Cohort 3, there were two negative PCRs, clearance, or symptom resolution. Assay: immunoSEQ multiplex PCR; the TCRdb copy retains only in-frame clones and omits some. The sample has about 150,000 clones; around 85% are singletons. This clonotype was obtained from a woman in her 40s who had recovered from COVID-19. Sequenced input: PBMCs or T cells enriched from blood (not recorded which). The rearrangement uses TRBV7-9 and TRBJ2-1; 7 bases line up with TRBD1. This CDR3 reads CASSLTQGSYNEQFF. As DNA, the CDR3 is TGTGCCAGCAGCTTAACACAGGGGTCCTACAATGAGCAGTTCTTC.